What follows are 10 T cell receptor beta chains derived from one specimen sequenced in a study of control samples from healthy donors and cancer patients. Profiled with immunoSEQ multiplex PCR; TCRdb holds only in-frame clones, not every one. Of around 120,000 clones detected, over 85% appear once; the ten largest clones hold 3.6%. The sample was blood. These receptors all stem from a man between 25 and 39 years old in good health.

This chain connects TRBV7-9 to TRBJ2-1, with 9 bases lining up with TRBD1. J lost 0 bases, V lost 6 bases, and 6 bases had no gene match. Germline V lookup: CDR1 SEHNR, CDR2 FQNEAQ (reference sequence). CDR3 length equals 16 residues. CDR3 DNA: TGTGCCAGCAGGGGGACAGGGTCCTTCTCCTACAATGAGCAGTTCTTC. The encoded protein is CASRGTGSFSYNEQFF.

The J gene is TRBJ1-6, the V gene TRBV4-3; D ambiguous. V was pared by 0 bases and J by 3 bases, with 0 bases between. The germline CDR1 and CDR2 sequences are LGHNA and YSLEER. The CDR3 spans 13 residues. Here the CDR3 reads CASSQDYNSPLHF. The CDR3 bases are TGCGCCAGCAGCCAAGACTATAATTCACCCCTCCACTTT.

This clone was seen just once. The V gene is TRBV5-6, the J gene TRBJ1-5, with D hard to call. Germline V gene lookup returns CDR1 SGHDT and CDR2 YYEEEE. This CDR3 region has 15 residues. V shed 1 base and J shed 5 bases, with 13 bases lying between them. The CDR3 region is CASSLSGVGYQPQHF. The CDR3 region has the DNA TGTGCCAGCAGCTTGAGCGGGGTCGGGTATCAGCCCCAGCATTTT.

The J gene is TRBJ1-2, the V gene TRBV30, with a weak D call TRBD1 (6 bases). Trimming pared 2 bases from V and 4 bases from J, leaving 11 bases between. Germline V gives CDR1 GTSNPN, CDR2 SVGIG (reference sequence). There are 13 residues in the CDR3. The CDR3 coding sequence is TGTGCCTGGAGTAAACAGGGTCGCTATGGCTACACCTTC. Translating it yields CAWSKQGRYGYTF.

This rearrangement joins TRBV11-2 to TRBJ2-1; TRBD2 is a possible D gene (5 bases). Trimming stripped 0 bases from V and 3 bases from J, with 9 bases between. Germline CDR1 SGHAT, CDR2 FQNNGV. The CDR3 is made up of 15 amino acids. CDR3 coding DNA: TGTGCCAGCAGCTTAGAGTCTAGCCGCTACAATGAGCAGTTCTTC. It encodes CASSLESSRYNEQFF. The complete variable domain, with remaining parts taken from reference TRBV11-2 and TRBJ2-1, reads EAGVAQSPRYKIIEKRQSVAFWCNPISGHATLYWYQQILGQGPKLLIQFQNNGVVDDSQLPKDRFSAERLKGVDSTLKIQPAKLEDSAVYLCASSLESSRYNEQFFGPGTRLTVL.

The CDR3 DNA follows: TGTGCCACCAGCAGTTCGGACGGAACTAATGAAAAACTGTTTTTT. Residues: CATSSSDGTNEKLFF. The rearrangement links TRBV15 to TRBJ1-4; D is uncertain. CDR1 is LNHNV, CDR2 YYDKDF, per germline (reference sequence). V was shortened by 3 bases and J by 1 base, with 9 bases between the two germline ends. The CDR3 covers 15 residues.

The chain is built from TRBV16 and TRBJ1-4; D is unclear. Germline assignment: CDR1 KGHSY and CDR2 FQNENV. The CDR3 sequence is 12 residues long. Trimming took off 1 base at V and 7 bases at J, with 4 bases between the two ends. The CDR3 loop is CASSQWVEKLFF. CDR3 coding DNA: TGTGCCAGCAGCCAATGGGTTGAAAAACTGTTTTTT.

CDR3 sequence reads: CASSARGLLGPDTQYF. The CDR3 DNA follows: TGTGCCAGCAGCGCGAGGGGGCTTCTGGGGCCAGATACGCAGTATTTT. The genes are TRBV9 and TRBJ2-3; 7 bases line up with TRBD1. Per germline, CDR1 SGDLS and CDR2 YYNGEE. The CDR3 covers 16 residues. V lost 3 bases and J lost 4; bases outside the gene matches: 11.

The gene calls are TRBV5-4 and TRBJ2-7, with D perhaps matching TRBD2 (5 bases). The CDR3 totals 13 residues. V was cut by 0 bases and J by 6 bases, with 10 bases left in between. The germline gives CDR1 SGHNT, CDR2 YYREEE (reference sequence). The CDR3 is CASSLGLMREQYF. Written as DNA, the CDR3 is TGTGCCAGCAGCTTGGGACTAATGCGCGAGCAGTACTTC.

This sequence joins TRBV9 and TRBJ1-5, with D possibly being TRBD1 (6 bases). The CDR3 sequence is 14 residues long. The V and J ends lost 3 bases and 3 bases respectively, with 10 bases between them. Germline V gene lookup returns CDR1 SGDLS and CDR2 YYNGEE. The CDR3 region is CASSAQGPNQPQHF. Here the CDR3 DNA reads TGTGCCAGCAGCGCCCAGGGGCCCAATCAGCCCCAGCATTTT.